This TCR beta chain comes out of a study of T cells after yellow fever vaccination (dated by TCRdb to between 2018 and 2021). Notes on the research overall: Libraries from fractions with low cell numbers were prepared with the SMART-Seq v4 Ultra Low Input RNA kit. Bulk TCR alpha and beta repertoires were sequenced longitudinally to track T-cell clones before and after primary and booster YFV17D yellow fever vaccination. Two healthy male donors made up the cohort, one aged 18 to 30 years and the other aged 30 to 40 years. Blood was collected at multiple timepoints before and after primary and secondary immunization, and bulk PBMC replicates and cell subsets were isolated. General findings and caveats noted by the study authors: A small fraction of clonotypes showed up in both the CD4 and CD8 compartments, probably as a result of convergent recombination. Most clones expanded after primary vaccination (around 96% of CD4 and roughly 90% of CD8) were re-detected after the booster, suggesting that broad memory maintenance occurred. Compared with the primary T-cell response, the secondary T-cell response was faster but weaker, reaching its peak on day 5 rather than on day 15. The study included only two donors, which limits how far the findings can be generalized. Because abundant contaminating clonotypes from the bulk population could be contained in FACS-sorted repertoires, computational filtering was required.

Reading the label with the study, this specimen's treatment or condition is: live attenuated yellow fever vaccine strain. At every blood-draw timepoint, two biological replicates of bulk PBMCs were collected. PBMCs were isolated from peripheral blood using a standard Ficoll-Paque protocol. RNA was extracted with TriZol from bulk PBMCs, CD4 and CD8 fractions, and dextramer-positive and dextramer-negative fractions. TCR cDNA was synthesized by 5'RACE template switching, which introduced a universal primer site and unique molecular identifiers. Priming of cDNA synthesis was performed from both the TCR alpha and TCR beta constant segments. Library amplification involved two PCR steps, and the second step added sample barcodes and sequencing adapters. Libraries were sequenced on Illumina HiSeq 2500 (2x100 bp) or NovaSeq (2x150 bp). Per the authors' processing: MIGEC handled demultiplexing of reads and collapsing into UMI consensus sequences, while MiXCR performed V(D)J alignment. Using edgeR on replicate PBMC samples, clonotypes were called vaccine-responding if FDR was below 0.01 and the log2 fold change was above 5 up to day 15. CD4 or CD8 identity was assigned to each bulk clonotype according to whether the clonotype was present at higher abundance in the sequenced CD4 repertoire or the sequenced CD8 repertoire. TCRdb reanalyzed the raw reads on its own, using fastp at Q25 for trimming and MiXCR for clone calling, and kept in-frame beta chains. Every entry covers one CDR3 protein and lists the most common genes and DNA from its rows. The V and J calls were determined by TCRdb, not by the authors. The table for this sample lists 250,000 to 350,000 distinct CDR3 sequences; around 6.8% of them were counted only once. The ten biggest clones cover roughly a sixth of the sample.

A note on this clonotype: Its specific antigen is unknown. Per-nucleotide qualities are absent, and no much larger clonotype sits a single base away.

This sequence was found in a man aged 18 to 29 who received the YFV17D yellow fever vaccine. The specimen was PBMCs, collected approximately 40 days after the first yellow fever vaccination.

The DNA sequence is as follows: TGTGCCAGCAGCCCAACCCGACAGCACGAAAAACTGTTTTTT. Its protein product is CASSPTRQHEKLFF. Recombination connected TRBV7-9 to TRBJ1-4; possibly the D gene is TRBD1, per 5 matching bases. CDR1 and CDR2 are read off the germline V gene (reference sequence) as SEHNR and FQNEAQ. V is pared back by 5 bases and J by 8 bases, with 15 bases lying between the germline termini. CDR3 length: 14 amino acids, cysteine to phenylalanine. Kept here is only the CDR3 DNA, which spans 42 bases and is read in frame from base 1. The CDR3, completed at both ends by the reference TRBV7-9 and TRBJ1-4 genes, gives the full variable domain DTGVSQNPRHKITKRGQNVTFRCDPISEHNRLYWYRQTLGQGPEFLTYFQNEAQLEKSRLLSDRFSAERPKGSFSTLEIQRTEQGDSAMYLCASSPTRQHEKLFFGSGTQLSVL.